The rows below give T cell receptor beta chains drawn from one sample of a study of CD4 and CD8 cells across lung adenocarcinoma regions. TCRdb independently ran MiXCR on the PCR reads; one entry per CDR3 protein. The sample includes approximately 24,000 distinct CDR3 sequences, around 56% of them seen just once. The specimen was CD8+ T cells from the center of a lung tumor. Receptors were obtained from a male donor with lung adenocarcinoma. The CD4 and CD8 labels of this study may be unreliable. Both conserved end residues are part of each CDR3. The order of the fields is CDR3 length, V gene, CDR3 protein.

13 TRBV3-1 CASGILENNEQFF
12 TRBV6-1 CASSESLGTQFF
16 TRBV6-1 CASSETWAVGTNEQYF
16 TRBV6-1 CASSVAGTGAGDTQYF
16 TRBV27 CACAGRGGIAKKIQYF
14 TRBV6-1 CAGSGAGDQETQYF
14 TRBV3-1 CASSPQSSGNTIYF
14 TRBV5-1 CAGSLASDRASQYF
16 TRBV7-6 CANSFDEREPADTQYF
16 TRBV6-1 CASREPWAGGTNEQFF
13 TRBV10-3 CANRDHVQETQYF
16 TRBV10-2 CASGGPGGRHPETQYF
12 TRBV10-2 CASTHANTEAFF
12 TRBV6-6 CASGPGQETQYF
16 TRBV27 CASRPGTVHQKETQYF
14 TRBV12-3/TRBV12-4 CASSSGQPNEKLFF
12 TRBV7-2 CASNEFGFEQYF
17 TRBV6-1 CASSEPGLAGNRETQYF
17 TRBV7-6 CASSLGGGCTIPDTQYF
15 TRBV6-1 CASRKSGTGVTEAFF
15 TRBV27 CASRPPGGAYNEQFF
14 TRBV6-1 CASSATGTDYGYTF
14 TRBV27 CASSFGISNTEAFF
13 TRBV6-1 CASATARPDTQYF
14 TRBV6-1 CASSEAGGTDTQYF
17 TRBV10-2 CASSGAPGLAAKNTQYF
18 TRBV6-1 CASSEARAGGLSNSPLHF
13 TRBV4-1 CASSQPSGREAFF
16 TRBV6-1 CASSEAGIWARDTQYF
17 TRBV7-2 CASSLSSAGGWDNEQFF
15 TRBV6-5 CASGYGPGDTDTQYF
15 TRBV4-1 CASKKGPAFTGELFF
15 TRBV4-1 CASSQGRVGTDTQYF
13 TRBV10-1 CASSESAGSEQYF
14 TRBV27 CASSYEVNTGELFF
15 TRBV7-2 CASSPRVQGGNGYTF
15 TRBV5-1 CASSFQTGAREKLFF
15 TRBV6-5 CASSLGMRAKNTQYF
16 TRBV12-3/TRBV12-4 CASNPDRRDSRNEQFF
15 TRBV25-1 CASSHNQRGTYEQYF
12 TRBV9 CASSPTTDTQYF
19 TRBV4-1 CASSRPPRQGYAGANDLYF
18 TRBV4-2 CASSQDLAGDSSYNEQFF
12 TRBV6-1 CATNRVRNEQFF
12 TRBV6-1 CASSPTAGELFF
12 TRBV6-1 CASRGAGETQYF
14 TRBV10-2 CASSAVAGTDTQYF
15 TRBV6-1 CASRGTGFSTDTQYF
15 TRBV30 CAWSRLAARGGTQYF
16 TRBV6-1 CASSEAGLGVGNTQYF
16 TRBV27 CASSLLVRRIKNIQYF
15 TRBV4-1 CASSPSGRGGTEAFF
15 TRBV27 CASKPSVGDQDTQYF
16 TRBV6-6 CASSYFARGPKNIQYF
15 TRBV6-6 CASSYSSAGSYGYTF
13 TRBV27 CASSLTGAYVQSF
14 TRBV10-1 CASRGLCATNTQYF
17 TRBV4-1 CASSQPIGTSGYNEQFF
15 TRBV6-6 CASTPPTGLKNIQYF
15 TRBV6-5 CASSFGPGSSYGYTF